The entry below gives a single TCR beta chain sequence along with its context. The table lists this clonotype with a few counts. Its antigen is still unknown. The input lacks base qualities; no much larger clone sits a single base away. Library creation used 5' RACE. Sequenced using an Illumina HiSeq 2500. The second PCR ran for roughly 7 to 12 cycles and used a J-beta primer mix along with a sample-barcoded 5' primer. A template-switch 5' adaptor carrying 12 random nucleotides introduced a unique molecular identifier onto each TCR beta cDNA molecule. Each sample yielded at least 2.5 million CDR3-containing paired-end reads. First-strand cDNA synthesis was performed from all RNA using the Mint cDNA synthesis kit, with priming by a TRBC-specific oligonucleotide. Following uracil-DNA glycosylase treatment, all cDNA underwent a first 18-cycle PCR with the universal primers M1SS and BC2_uni_R. The published analysis was carried out like this. For normalization, 1 million high-quality reads, each with a distinct molecular identifier, were randomly selected from each sample. Instead of being binned into consensus sequences, reads that shared molecular identifiers were thrown out. CDR3 identification, clonotype clustering and error correction used MiTCR with a Q25 quality threshold and the strictest error-elimination algorithm. A nonparametric unseen species model with Euler transformation was used to estimate a lower bound on total TCR beta diversity. TCRdb passed the public sequencing reads through fastp at Q25 and MiXCR, retaining productive beta sequences. One record per CDR3 amino acid sequence lists the most common genes and DNA. The authors' filters were not applied to this entry. A total of hundreds of thousands of distinct CDR3 sequences appear in this sample, around 48% of them only once. The top ten constitute roughly 25% of the sample.

This sample is part of a study of blood T cells in healthy people across ages (dated by TCRdb to between 2015 and 2016). About the investigation overall: In model experiments, roughly one uniquely barcoded TCR beta cDNA molecule per two T cells was captured by template switching. Donors were grouped into four age groups: young (average 16 years), middle-aged (39), aged (roughly 67) and long-lived (just over 80). Age-related changes in TCR beta repertoire diversity were measured in the study by deep sequencing normalized with unique cDNA molecular identifiers. To avoid experimental bias, donors of different ages were randomly spread across the sequencing lanes. The study analyzed two additional independent replicas of 1 million unique cDNA reads from the same blood draw for two donors, one aged 18 to 30 and one aged 80 or older. Beyond this particular receptor, the publication reports: The percentage of naive T cells measured by flow cytometry correlated strongly with observed TCR beta diversity. Because profiling used bulk unsorted PBMCs, naive and antigen-experienced compartments could not be compared conclusively. Estimates of total diversity based on one million sequenced T cells were regarded as lower bounds and as underestimates. Donor CMV infection status was unknown, potentially confounding age-related changes in expanded clonotypes. Compared with the aged group, more naive CD4+ T cells, fewer expanded clones and increased TCR diversity were shown by the long-lived group, suggesting age selection. As age increased, observed TCR beta diversity per million T cells dropped in a roughly linear way, and a significant reduction was already evident by age about 36.

Here V drops 1 base and J drops 0 bases, and the junction holds 8 bases not matched to any gene. Inclusive of the bounding cysteine and phenylalanine, the CDR3 is 18 residues long. CDR3 DNA is the only sequence kept; it has 54 bases, read in frame from the first base. According to the germline V gene (reference sequence), CDR1 reads DFQATT and CDR2 reads SNEGSKA. Systemically healthy Caucasian individuals from Russia, 39 in total and aged roughly 6 to 90 years, were included as donors. Around 10 milliliters of peripheral blood were drawn from each donor into EDTA-treated Vacutainer tubes. PBMCs were isolated by Ficoll-Paque density-gradient centrifugation, with at least 6 million obtained per sample. Trizol reagent was used to extract total RNA from PBMCs, with at least 5.5 micrograms per sample. The percentages of naive CD45RAhigh/CD27high T cells were determined by flow cytometry on a PBMC aliquot from every donor.

The TCR sequence derives from an older man in good health. Sequenced: blood. The rearranged segments are TRBV20-1 and TRBJ2-7; TRBD2 matches 14 bases in the middle. The nucleotides read TGCAGTGCTAGAGGCGTGGGACTAGCGGGAGTCAGCTCCTACGAGCAGTACTTC. Its coded protein is CSARGVGLAGVSSYEQYF.